This TCR beta chain was obtained from a study of cytomegalovirus exposure and HLA in healthy donors. Study conclusions and caveats: For cytomegalovirus status, the classifier reportedly gave diagnoses with high specificity and sensitivity.

PCR amplification relied on 60 Vbeta primers (plus 13 Jbeta primers). Profiled with immunoSEQ multiplex PCR; TCRdb holds only in-frame clones, not every one. The table includes more than 95,000 clones, approximately 9.4% detected once. This clone appeared a few times. Its antigen is still unknown. The germline V and J ends were trimmed by 2 bases and 1 base, with 6 bases remaining between them. CDR1 and CDR2 from the germline V gene are MNHNS and SASEGT. The CDR3 sequence is 14 residues long. The rearrangement uses TRBV6-1 and TRBJ2-1; D gene ambiguous. Sequencing input: PBMCs. This clonotype originated in a man aged 25 to 40 in good health and CMV-seronegative. CDR3 sequence (DNA): TGTGCCAGCAGTGAAACCAGGTCCTACAATGAGCAGTTCTTC. This sequence encodes CASSETRSYNEQFF.